A selection of T cell receptor beta chains follows, all from one sample in a study of blood T cell repertoires in COVID-19. Measured with immunoSEQ multiplex PCR; TCRdb has only the in-frame clones, and not every one. Of approximately 170,000 clones listed, around 84% are singletons. The specimen sequenced was PBMCs or T cells enriched from blood (not recorded which). Receptors were obtained from a woman aged 45-65 years who had recovered from COVID-19. The CDR3 runs from the conserved cysteine through the conserved F or W. D genes are given only for firm matches. Size tells how often a clone was seen (once, few, many) or the class of an expanded clone, and some rows leave it out.

>-|TRBV7-2|-|TRBJ1-1
TGTGCCAGCAGCTTAGACGGGTATTCTGAAGCTTTCTTT
CASSLDGYSEAFF
>-|TRBV27|-|TRBJ2-4
TGTGCCAGCAGCCGATGGGGGGAAAACATTCAGTACTTC
CASSRWGENIQYF
>-|TRBV5-6|-|TRBJ1-6
TGTGCCAGCCGGTCAGGGTCAGGCTATAATTCACCCCTCCACTTT
CASRSGSGYNSPLHF
>TRBD2|TRBV7-2|-|TRBJ2-7
TGTGCCAGCAAAAGAGCGGGAGGAACTTACGAGCAGTACTTC
CASKRAGGTYEQYF
>-|TRBV3-1/TRBV3-2|few|TRBJ2-5
TGTGCCAGCAGCCTTTTGGGAGTTGTAGTGGAGACCCAGTACTTC
CASSLLGVVVETQYF
>TRBD1|TRBV28|-|TRBJ1-5
TGTGCCAGCAGTTTATTGGGGACAGGGTCCAATCAGCCCCAGCATTTT
CASSLLGTGSNQPQHF
>TRBD1|TRBV6-1|-|TRBJ1-2
TGTGCCAGCAGTGAAGTGTATGGACAGGTACTCTATGGCTACACCTTC
CASSEVYGQVLYGYTF
>-|TRBV27|-|TRBJ1-5
TGTGCCAGCAGTCCTTATACCACAGGGAAAAGACAGCCCCAGCATTTT
CASSPYTTGKRQPQHF
>-|TRBV28|-|TRBJ2-1
TGTGCCAGCAGTTTTTATAGGGCGGGCGGCGTTTTCAATGAGCAGTTCTTC
CASSFYRAGGVFNEQFF
>TRBD1|TRBV2|-|TRBJ2-4
TGTGCCAGCAGTGACTTGGGGACAGGGGGCATATTATCCAAAAACATTCAGTACTTC
CASSDLGTGGILSKNIQYF
>-|TRBV5-6|-|TRBJ2-1
TGTGCCAGCAGCTTGGGGGGGCCATTAATCGATGAGCAGTTCTTC
CASSLGGPLIDEQFF
>-|TRBV28|-|TRBJ2-7
TGTGCCAGCAAAATCCCAGGCCTCTCCTACGAGCAGTACTTC
CASKIPGLSYEQYF
>TRBD2|TRBV3-1/TRBV3-2|-|TRBJ2-3
TGTGCCAGCAGCACTAGCGGGGGCACAGATACGCAGTATTTT
CASSTSGGTDTQYF
>TRBD2|TRBV28|-|TRBJ2-5
TGTGCCAGCAGTCCCCCAATAGCGGGAGTAGAGACCCAGTACTTC
CASSPPIAGVETQYF
>TRBD1|TRBV6-2/TRBV6-3|-|TRBJ1-1
TGTGCCAGCAGTTCGCAATCCCCGACAGGGAGGAACACTGAAGCTTTCTTT
CASSSQSPTGRNTEAFF